Following are 14 T cell receptor beta chains from one sample sequenced in a study of low-dose radiotherapy and immunotherapy resistance in tumors. The time point was: after trial treatment. Sample treatment: LDRT plus nivolumab, ipilimumab, low-dose cyclophosphamide and aspirin (RACIN trial). First-strand cDNA relied on TRAV- and TRBV-specific primers spanning alpha and beta chains. With a constant-region primer and a V-primer adapter, TCRs were subjected to roughly 18 PCR cycles of amplification. TCRdb re-called the reads with MiXCR, one entry per CDR3 protein. Of tens of thousands of distinct CDR3 sequences in the sample, 20% to 25% were seen once. Source: PBMCs, taken after low-dose radiotherapy plus immunotherapy. The source of these receptors is a female donor with ovarian cancer.

This clonotype was found many times. V and J are TRBV18 and TRBJ2-5; no definite D call. The CDR3 extends over 13 amino acids. V was trimmed by 1 base and J by 5 bases, leaving 8 bases between them. Germline V gene lookup returns CDR1 KGHSH and CDR2 LQKENI. CDR3 protein: CASSPRAYETQYF. The CDR3 coding sequence is TGTGCCAGCTCACCACGTGCATACGAGACCCAGTACTTC.

This clonotype was picked up a small number of times. V usage is TRBV5-6 and J usage is TRBJ2-3; D is tentatively TRBD1 or TRBD2 (5 bases each). The CDR3 covers 15 residues. Germline V lookup: CDR1 SGHDT, CDR2 YYEEEE. The V end lost 0 bases, the J end lost 8 bases, and 16 bases lay between the germline ends. The CDR3 bases are TGTGCCAGCAGCTTGGATCCGAGGGGTGGAGTTACGCAGTATTTT. Residues: CASSLDPRGGVTQYF.

This clonotype was counted ten times or more. The chain couples TRBV7-3 to TRBJ2-1, with 8 bases aligning to TRBD2. CDR1 and CDR2 (germline): SGHTA, FQGTGA. The V and J ends lost 3 bases and 3 bases, in that order; junction bases with no gene match: 1. The CDR3 covers 14 residues. The CDR3 reads CASSLTSDYNEQFF. Here the CDR3 DNA reads TGTGCCAGCAGCTTGACTAGCGACTACAATGAGCAGTTCTTC.

This clonotype occurred many times. CDR3 in DNA: TGTGCCAGCAGTCGAGGGCACAGCCAGCATTTT. Its translation is CASSRGHSQHF. The J gene is TRBJ1-5, the V gene TRBV7-9; D remains ambiguous. Germline CDR1 is SEHNR and CDR2 is FQNEAQ (reference sequence). Between the trimmed V and J ends, which lost 6 bases and 12 bases, there was a span of 12 bases. There are 11 residues in the CDR3.

This clonotype came up many times. The chain combines TRBV4-2 with TRBJ2-1; 16 nucleotides match TRBD2. Trimming took 3 bases from V and 3 from J; bases not matched to a gene: 8. This CDR3 region has 19 residues. Germline V gives CDR1 LGHNA, CDR2 YNFKEQ. CDR3 residues: CASSHTGTSGGAGYNEQFF. CDR3 sequence (DNA): TGTGCCAGCAGCCACACCGGGACTAGCGGGGGGGCTGGCTACAATGAGCAGTTCTTC.

Concerning this clonotype: It is unclear where the CDR3 begins or ends on the DNA, so no DNA is shown, and the CDR3 is as TCRdb lists it. The chain links TRBV29-1 to TRBJ2-2; TRBD1, the table's D call, was not compared with the DNA. The germline CDR1 and CDR2 sequences are SQVTM and ANQGSEA. The CDR3 is made up of 17 amino acids, end residues included. CDR3 sequence: CSVSRGGPNTGELFFFF.

This clonotype has at least ten counts. The chain employs TRBV7-9 and TRBJ1-6; TRBD1 matches 10 bases. The V gene end was trimmed by 5 bases and the J gene end by 10 bases; junction bases not matched to a gene: 8. This CDR3 is 15 amino acids long. Germline CDR1 reads SEHNR; CDR2 reads FQNEAQ (reference sequence). In DNA, the CDR3 is TGTGCCAGCAGCGCGGGACAGGGGATCGGGTCACCCCTCCACTTT. It yields the protein CASSAGQGIGSPLHF.

V and J are TRBV30 and TRBJ1-2; possibly TRBD1 for D (6 bases). Germline CDR1 is GTSNPN and CDR2 is SVGIG (reference sequence). V dropped 3 bases and J dropped 2 bases, with 10 bases sitting between them. The CDR3 totals 13 residues. DNA for the CDR3: TGTGCCTGGAGCTACAGGGTGAACTATGGCTACACCTTC. As protein: CAWSYRVNYGYTF.

In its sample, this clonotype was seen many times. The chain employs TRBV19 and TRBJ1-1, with D maybe TRBD1 (6 bases). Germline V CDR1 and CDR2: LNHDA, SQIVND (reference sequence). V was shortened by 4 bases and J by 2 bases, with 20 bases between the two germline ends. The CDR3 extends over 17 amino acids. CDR3 amino acids: CASSTPSMTGVNTEAFF. The CDR3 bases are TGTGCCAGTAGTACCCCGTCTATGACAGGCGTCAACACTGAAGCTTTCTTT.

This clonotype was observed many times. The chain joins TRBV5-4 to TRBJ2-7; D is perhaps TRBD2 (6 bases). Looked up from germline, CDR1 is SGHNT and CDR2 is YYREEE (reference sequence). Between the trimmed V and J ends, which lost 0 bases and 2 bases, there was a span of 15 bases. This CDR3 region has 16 residues. The CDR3: CASSLASGAEPYEQYF. Here the CDR3 DNA reads TGTGCCAGCAGCTTGGCTTCGGGAGCAGAACCCTACGAGCAGTACTTC.

For the CDR3, the DNA is TGCGCCAGCAGCTGGGACTACCCCTCCTACAATGAGCAGTTCTTC. This gives the protein CASSWDYPSYNEQFF. The genes are TRBV5-1 and TRBJ2-1; 7 nucleotides agree with TRBD2. The germline CDR1 and CDR2 sequences are SGHRS and YFSETQ. The CDR3 runs 15 residues. The V segment lost 3 bases and the J segment 0 bases; nucleotides outside the gene matches: 3.

The rearrangement joins TRBV19 to TRBJ1-1, with TRBD1 as a possible D gene (6 bases). CDR1 is LNHDA and CDR2 is SQIVND in the germline V gene (reference sequence). The length of the CDR3 is 12 residues. Trimming cost V 6 bases and J 1 base, with 6 bases left between them. The CDR3 bases are TGTGCCAGTAGGGACAGGAACACTGAAGCTTTCTTT. This translates into CASRDRNTEAFF.

This clonotype was detected many times. V and J are TRBV5-1 and TRBJ2-3; 9 nucleotides align to TRBD2. Per germline, CDR1 SGHRS and CDR2 YFSETQ. The CDR3 covers 16 residues. Germline trimming cut 2 bases from V and 2 bases from J; bases unmatched to any gene: 6. The CDR3 sequence is CASSFSGRSATDTQYF. CDR3 coding DNA: TGCGCCAGCAGCTTTAGCGGGAGATCAGCCACAGATACGCAGTATTTT. Combining the CDR3 with reference TRBV5-1 and TRBJ2-3 gives the whole variable domain KAGVTQTPRYLIKTRGQQVTLSCSPISGHRSVSWYQQTPGQGLQFLFEYFSETQRNKGNFPGRFSGRQFSNSRSEMNVSTLELGDSALYLCASSFSGRSATDTQYFGPGTRLTVL.

This clonotype came up many times. The genes are TRBV24-1 and TRBJ1-5; 10 bases fit TRBD1. This CDR3 region has 18 residues. J gave up 0 bases and V 5 bases, and 9 bases lay outside the gene matches. Germline V gives CDR1 KGHDR, CDR2 SFDVKD. The CDR3 DNA reads TGTGCCACCAGTGGCATCGGACAGGGGGGCTATAGCAATCAGCCCCAGCATTTT. Residues: CATSGIGQGGYSNQPQHF.